The 15 T cell receptor beta chains in this list originate from one sample, sequenced in a study of Graves' ophthalmopathy and Graves' hyperthyroidism. RNA transcripts were the source from which TCR beta CDR3 regions were amplified. Second-round multiplex PCR came after a first-round RT-PCR that employed HTBI primers. TCRdb reprocessed the multiplex PCR reads with MiXCR, giving one entry per CDR3 protein. The table records about 700,000 distinct CDR3 sequences, about 44% of them present only once. Sequenced input: peripheral blood. The source of these receptors is an adult man with Graves' ophthalmopathy.

The chain employs TRBV2 and TRBJ1-2; no definite D call. Germline CDR1 SNHLY, CDR2 FYNNEI. This CDR3 has 12 amino acids. Trimming cost V 6 bases and J 3 bases, with 8 bases left between them. CDR3 region: CASRGSYYGYTF. CDR3 in DNA: TGTGCCAGCAGAGGGTCTTACTATGGCTACACCTTC.

This clonotype was picked up many times. The chain uses TRBV28 and TRBJ1-2, with 11 bases aligning to TRBD1. The V segment lost 6 bases and the J segment 8 bases; nucleotides outside the gene matches: 8. This CDR3 is built from 14 residues. Germline V gene lookup returns CDR1 MDHEN and CDR2 SYDVKM. The DNA of the CDR3 is TGTGCCAGCAGGGATGGACAGGGGGCGTGGGGCTACACCTTC. This translates into CASRDGQGAWGYTF.

The DNA for the CDR3 is TGTGCCAGCAGTTCCCGAGGGGCAATAGGGCAGCCCCAGCATTTT. Protein product: CASSSRGAIGQPQHF. The chain links TRBV2 to TRBJ1-5, with a tentative D call TRBD1 (5 bases). CDR3 length: 15 residues. Germline CDR1 is SNHLY and CDR2 is FYNNEI. Trimming removed 5 bases from V and 7 bases from J, with 18 bases in between.

A word on this clonotype: Sequence at one end of the junction differs from germline and may be a read error. The CDR3 is CASSEWPHNQPQHF. For the CDR3, the DNA is TGTGCCAGCAGTGAGTGGCCGCACAATCAGCCCCAGCATTTT. The chain recombines TRBV24-1 with TRBJ1-5; D is ambiguous. This CDR3 region has 14 residues. The germline V gene encodes CDR1 KGHDR and CDR2 SFDVKD.

This sequence joins TRBV2 and TRBJ2-5; TRBD1 aligns across 8 bases. CDR3 length equals 14 residues. The V gene's germline CDR1 is SNHLY and CDR2 FYNNEI. Unmatched junction bases numbered 2, after V lost 4 bases and J lost 1 base. DNA for the CDR3: TGTGCCAGCAGTGTCAGGGGGCTCCAAGAGACCCAGTACTTC. Encoded protein: CASSVRGLQETQYF. Full variable domain (rest looked up from reference TRBV2 and TRBJ2-5): EPEVTQTPSHQVTQMGQEVILRCVPISNHLYFYWYRQILGQKVEFLVSFYNNEISEKSEIFDDQFSVERPDGSNFTLKIRSTKLEDSAMYFCASSVRGLQETQYFGPGTRLLVL.

The chain uses TRBV25-1 and TRBJ1-2, with a tentative D call TRBD1 (5 bases). V was cut by 2 bases and J by 5 bases, with 12 bases left in between. The CDR3 runs 14 residues. Germline V lookup: CDR1 MGHDK, CDR2 SYGVNS. The CDR3 DNA sequence: TGTGCCAGCAGTGAAGCAGGGAAGAGGTATGGCTACACCTTC. Amino acid sequence: CASSEAGKRYGYTF.

V is TRBV10-3 and J is TRBJ1-1; D might be TRBD1 (5 bases). Trimming shortened V by 10 bases and J by 2 bases, and 17 bases separated the two germline ends. Germline values: CDR1 ENHRY, CDR2 SYGVKD. The CDR3 sequence is 14 residues long. The CDR3 DNA sequence: TGTGCCAGCACCACGGGACTGCATAACACTGAAGCTTTCTTT. This translates into CASTTGLHNTEAFF.

This chain connects TRBV19 to TRBJ2-7, with D perhaps TRBD1 or TRBD2 (5 bases each). CDR1 is LNHDA and CDR2 is SQIVND in the germline V gene (reference sequence). Deletions cut 7 bases from V and 7 bases from J, with 20 bases between. The CDR3 extends over 14 amino acids. CDR3 loop: CASNTGTVLGEQYF. The CDR3 region has the DNA TGTGCCAGTAATACCGGGACCGTGTTGGGGGAGCAGTACTTC. The complete variable domain, with remaining parts taken from reference TRBV19 and TRBJ2-7, reads DGGITQSPKYLFRKEGQNVTLSCEQNLNHDAMYWYRQDPGQGLRLIYYSQIVNDFQKGDIAEGYSVSREKKESFPLTVTSAQKNPTAFYLCASNTGTVLGEQYFGPGTRLTVT.

This clonotype was detected only a few times. V is TRBV20-1 and J is TRBJ2-7; maybe TRBD2 (5 bases). The CDR3 runs to 14 residues. Trimming took 1 base from V and 10 from J, leaving 20 bases between them. Per germline, CDR1 DFQATT and CDR2 SNEGSKA (reference sequence). CDR3 amino acids: CSARGAERRSNQYF. DNA for the CDR3: TGCAGTGCTAGAGGTGCCGAGAGGAGGAGCAACCAGTACTTC.

The chain carries TRBV7-9 and TRBJ2-5, with D unresolved. CDR1 SEHNR and CDR2 FQNEAQ come from the germline V gene (reference sequence). The CDR3 consists of 15 residues. The germline V and J ends were trimmed by 5 bases and 5 bases, with 18 bases remaining between them. The CDR3 sequence: CASSDVRGVKETQYF. CDR3 DNA: TGTGCCAGCAGCGATGTGAGAGGAGTGAAGGAGACCCAGTACTTC.

The V call is TRBV29-1, the J call TRBJ1-6; 7 bases align to TRBD1. CDR3 length: 13 amino acids. After removal of 8 bases from V and 5 bases from J, the junction contained 6 bases not matched to a gene. The germline V gene encodes CDR1 SQVTM and CDR2 ANQGSEA. CDR3 residues: CSLEGTDNSPLHF. The CDR3 coding sequence is TGCAGCTTAGAAGGGACAGATAATTCACCCCTCCACTTT. Looking up the rest from reference TRBV29-1 and TRBJ1-6 gives the full variable domain: SAVISQKPSRDICQRGTSLTIQCQVDSQVTMMFWYRQQPGQSLTLIATANQGSEATYESGFVIDKFPISRPNLTFSTLTVSNMSPEDSSIYLCSLEGTDNSPLHFGNGTRLTVT.

The V call is TRBV18, the J call TRBJ2-7; D gene uncertain. CDR3 length equals 17 residues. Germline V gene sequence: CDR1 KGHSH, CDR2 LQKENI. Trimming cost V 3 bases and J 0 bases, with 18 bases left between them. The CDR3 nucleotides are TGTGCCAGCTCACCCATGCCCGGGCTAACCAGCTCCTACGAGCAGTACTTC. This encodes CASSPMPGLTSSYEQYF.

At least ten counts were recorded for this clonotype. The chain combines TRBV9 with TRBJ1-2, with 9 bases fitting TRBD1. Germline CDR1 and CDR2: SGDLS and YYNGEE. V shed 3 bases, J shed 4 bases, and the junction held 10 bases outside the gene matches. The CDR3 runs to 16 residues. As DNA, the CDR3 is TGTGCCAGCAGCGCCGGGGGAGGGACAGGGCGCTATGGCTACACCTTC. Amino acid sequence: CASSAGGGTGRYGYTF.

This chain uses TRBV7-2 with TRBJ2-5; D is unclear. Germline loops: CDR1 SGHTA, CDR2 FQGNSA. CDR3 length: 15 amino acids. V was pared by 1 base and J by 4 bases, with 13 bases between. DNA of the CDR3: TGTGCCAGCAGCTTAGGATCTAGAGAGTCAGAGACCCAGTACTTC. Amino acids: CASSLGSRESETQYF.

This clonotype was detected a few times. This rearrangement joins TRBV7-6 to TRBJ2-7, with D possibly being TRBD1 (5 bases). V was pared by 4 bases and J by 5 bases, with 18 bases between. Germline lookup yields CDR1 SGHVS and CDR2 FNYEAQ. The CDR3 is 15 amino acids. This CDR3 is CASSSGWQGAHEQYF. The CDR3 region has the DNA TGTGCCAGCAGCTCAGGGTGGCAGGGTGCTCACGAGCAGTACTTC.